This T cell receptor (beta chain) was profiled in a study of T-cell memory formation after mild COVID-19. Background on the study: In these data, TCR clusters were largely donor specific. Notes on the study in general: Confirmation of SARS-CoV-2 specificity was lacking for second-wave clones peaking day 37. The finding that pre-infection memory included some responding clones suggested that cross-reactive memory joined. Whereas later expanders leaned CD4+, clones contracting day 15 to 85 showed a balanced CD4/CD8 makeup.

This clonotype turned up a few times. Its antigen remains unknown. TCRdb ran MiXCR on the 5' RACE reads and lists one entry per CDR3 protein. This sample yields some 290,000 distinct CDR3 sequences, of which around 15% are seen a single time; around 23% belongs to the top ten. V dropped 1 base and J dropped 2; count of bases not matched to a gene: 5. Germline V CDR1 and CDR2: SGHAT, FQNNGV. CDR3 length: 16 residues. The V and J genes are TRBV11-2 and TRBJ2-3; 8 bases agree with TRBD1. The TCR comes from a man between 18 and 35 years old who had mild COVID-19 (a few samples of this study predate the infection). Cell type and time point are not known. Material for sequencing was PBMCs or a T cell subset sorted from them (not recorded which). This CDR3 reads CASSLGVRGPTDTQYF. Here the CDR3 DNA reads TGTGCCAGCAGCTTAGGAGTCAGGGGGCCCACAGATACGCAGTATTTT.